This TCR beta chain is drawn from a study of CD8 T cells in Susac syndrome. The length of the CDR3 is 14 residues. Trimming cost V 3 bases and J 3 bases, with 9 bases left between them. Germline V CDR1 and CDR2: MDHEN, SYDVKM. TCR beta sequences were obtained from blood CD8+ and CD4+ T cells. Reverse transcription of about 0.45 to 1 ug RNA was carried out with random hexamers. A single record per CDR3 protein comes from TCRdb applying MiXCR to the immunoSEQ multiplex PCR reads. The data contain roughly 80,000 distinct CDR3 sequences, roughly 94% of them singletons. The genes are TRBV28 and TRBJ2-1; unclear D gene. Sequencing input: CD8+ T cells from PBMCs. This clonotype originated in a human donor with Susac syndrome. The CDR3 spells CASSLVRNYNEQFF. The CDR3 DNA reads as TGTGCCAGCAGTTTGGTGCGAAACTACAATGAGCAGTTCTTC.